Each of the 27 T cell receptor beta chains below was sequenced from the same sample in a study of blood T cells in healthy people across ages. The authors ran a second PCR of roughly 6 to 12 cycles using a sample-barcoded 5' primer and a J-beta primer mix. Each CDR3 protein is one row after TCRdb ran MiXCR on the 5' RACE reads. The table includes 650,000 to 700,000 distinct CDR3 sequences, about a third detected once. Sequencing used blood. These TCRs come from an elderly woman in good health.

This clonotype has only a few counts. Germline is not matched at one junction end, which may reflect a read error. The V gene is TRBV12-3 or TRBV12-4, the J gene TRBJ2-1; a weak D match, TRBD2 (5 bases). This CDR3 is 16 amino acids long. CDR3 in DNA: TGTGCCAACAGTTTAGCGCGGGCGAGCTCCTACAATGAGCAGTTCTTC. Its translation: CANSLARASSYNEQFF.

The V gene is TRBV2, the J gene TRBJ1-5; TRBD1 matches at 7 bases. Germline V gives CDR1 SNHLY, CDR2 FYNNEI. The CDR3 loop spans 15 amino acids. The V gene end was trimmed by 7 bases and the J gene end by 4 bases; junction bases not matched to a gene: 10. The DNA of the CDR3 is TGTGCCAGCAATAACCTACAGGGGCGTAATCAGCCCCAGCATTTT. Residues: CASNNLQGRNQPQHF.

The sample holds many counts of this clonotype. The chain uses TRBV7-2 and TRBJ2-3; 8 bases align to TRBD1. The ends lost 6 bases at V and 8 bases at J; junction bases unmatched: 13. Germline V gene sequence: CDR1 SGHTA, CDR2 FQGNSA. The CDR3 contains 15 residues. The CDR3 nucleotides are TGTGCCAGCAGTTTCGGACAGGGCGGGTCGGGTACGCAGTATTTT. Its translation: CASSFGQGGSGTQYF. The full variable domain, with the rest looked up from reference TRBV7-2 and TRBJ2-3, is GAGVSQSPSNKVTEKGKDVELRCDPISGHTALYWYRQSLGQGLEFLIYFQGNSAPDKSGLPSDRFSAERTGGSVSTLTIQRTQQEDSAVYLCASSFGQGGSGTQYFGPGTRLTVL.

There are a few counts of this clonotype. The gene calls are TRBV5-1 and TRBJ2-1; D gene unclear. The germline CDR1 and CDR2 sequences are SGHRS and YFSETQ. Trimming stripped 0 bases from V and 5 bases from J, with 15 bases between. The CDR3 contains 16 residues. CDR3 sequence reads: CASSLGFTRNNNEQFF. CDR3 sequence (DNA): TGCGCCAGCAGCTTGGGATTCACACGGAACAACAATGAGCAGTTCTTC.

This clonotype has at least ten counts. This sequence joins TRBV7-2 and TRBJ2-7; TRBD2 aligns across 9 bases. V lost 2 bases to trimming and J lost 4 bases; unmatched junction nucleotides: 3. The CDR3 sequence is 14 residues long. Germline-derived CDR1 and CDR2 are SGHTA and FQGNSA. CDR3 region: CASSLLAGQYEQYF. The CDR3 bases are TGTGCCAGCAGCTTACTAGCGGGACAGTACGAGCAGTACTTC. The complete variable domain, with remaining parts taken from reference TRBV7-2 and TRBJ2-7, reads GAGVSQSPSNKVTEKGKDVELRCDPISGHTALYWYRQSLGQGLEFLIYFQGNSAPDKSGLPSDRFSAERTGGSVSTLTIQRTQQEDSAVYLCASSLLAGQYEQYFGPGTRLTVT.

The chain is built from TRBV5-4 and TRBJ1-1, with D possibly being TRBD1 (5 bases). V was shortened by 3 bases and J by 4 bases, with 22 bases between the two germline ends. Germline V lookup: CDR1 SGHNT, CDR2 YYREEE (reference sequence). This CDR3 region has 17 residues. CDR3 in amino acids: CASSSPGRGPQGTEAFF. In DNA, the CDR3 is TGTGCCAGCAGCTCCCCGGGGAGGGGCCCCCAAGGCACTGAAGCTTTCTTT.

A remark on this clonotype: This may arise from a read error, as a much more abundant clone is one base away. The gene calls are TRBV27 and TRBJ2-7; D not resolved. There are 15 residues in the CDR3. Trimming took 5 bases from V and 7 from J, leaving 21 bases between them. Per germline, CDR1 MNHEY and CDR2 SMNVEV (reference sequence). CDR3 nucleotides: TGTGCCAGCAGTCCCTCGGTGGTCTCCTACAATGAGCAGTACTTC. This codes for CASSPSVVSYNEQYF.

The chain recombines TRBV29-1 with TRBJ2-1; D is undetermined. The CDR3 spans 11 residues. The V end was cut by 4 bases, the J end by 5 bases, with 6 bases between. Germline lookup yields CDR1 SQVTM and CDR2 ANQGSEA. The CDR3 DNA reads as TGCAGCGTTGCTAATCACAATGAGCAGTTCTTC. Residues: CSVANHNEQFF.

This rearrangement joins TRBV4-3 to TRBJ2-3; D is perhaps TRBD1 or TRBD2 (6 bases each). Between the trimmed V and J ends, which lost 4 bases and 6 bases, there was a span of 23 bases. Germline V gene lookup returns CDR1 LGHNA and CDR2 YSLEER. There are 17 residues in the CDR3. CDR3 region: CASSRSRLGGELDTQYF. The CDR3 nucleotides read TGCGCCAGCAGCCGATCACGGCTGGGGGGCGAGTTGGATACGCAGTATTTT.

In its sample, this clonotype was seen a few times. This chain links TRBV7-3 with TRBJ2-1, with 7 bases matching TRBD2. The CDR3 consists of 15 residues. V was clipped by 5 bases and J by 0 bases; unmatched bases: 4. CDR1 and CDR2 (germline): SGHTA, FQGTGA. The CDR3 DNA sequence: TGTGCCAGCAGCGCGGGACTACACTCCTACAATGAGCAGTTCTTC. Its protein product is CASSAGLHSYNEQFF.

This clonotype was found many times. The V gene is TRBV7-9, the J gene TRBJ1-2, with D possibly being TRBD1 (5 bases). This CDR3 contains 15 residues. The V gene's germline CDR1 is SEHNR and CDR2 FQNEAQ (reference sequence). The V end lost 1 base, the J end lost 8 bases, and 17 bases lay between the germline ends. The CDR3 sequence: CASSLDPGTPFGYTF. The CDR3 coding sequence is TGTGCCAGCAGCTTAGACCCGGGGACCCCCTTCGGCTACACCTTC.

The rearrangement joins TRBV7-9 to TRBJ2-1; 9 nucleotides line up with TRBD2. The length of the CDR3 is 19 residues. V was clipped by 3 bases and J by 8 bases; unmatched bases: 20. Per the germline V gene, CDR1 is SEHNR and CDR2 is FQNEAQ (reference sequence). This chain's CDR3 is CASSFLGGGGVRSVDEQFF. In nucleotides, the CDR3 is TGTGCCAGCAGCTTCTTGGGCGGGGGGGGCGTACGTTCAGTGGATGAGCAGTTCTTC.

This clonotype was detected a few times. The rearrangement uses TRBV5-1 and TRBJ1-5; 9 nucleotides align to TRBD1. The CDR3 is made up of 16 amino acids. J was trimmed by 6 bases and V by 0 bases; bases with no gene match: 7. From germline, CDR1 is SGHRS and CDR2 YFSETQ. In nucleotides, the CDR3 is TGCGCCAGCAGCTTGGAGCCGGGACAGGGTTTTCAGCCCCAGCATTTT. This codes for CASSLEPGQGFQPQHF.

The chain couples TRBV10-3 to TRBJ2-7; 16 nucleotides match TRBD2. The assigned J gene may be wrong: the sequence end matches TRBJ2-5 better. CDR1 is ENHRY and CDR2 is SYGVKD in the germline V gene. This CDR3 contains 16 residues. In nucleotides, the CDR3 is TGTGCCATCAGTGAGGAGGGACTAGCGGGAGGGGAGACCCAGTACTTC. Its protein is CAISEEGLAGGETQYF.

This clonotype came up many times. The CDR3 nucleotides read TGTGCCAGCACCTCCCGAGGGCCAGGCTCCTACGAGCAGTACTTC. Translating gives CASTSRGPGSYEQYF. This chain links TRBV28 with TRBJ2-7; D possibly corresponds to TRBD2 (5 bases). The CDR3 runs to 15 residues. CDR1 and CDR2 (germline): MDHEN, SYDVKM. V dropped 7 bases and J dropped 0 bases, with 16 bases sitting between them. Combining the CDR3 with reference TRBV28 and TRBJ2-7 gives the whole variable domain DVKVTQSSRYLVKRTGEKVFLECVQDMDHENMFWYRQDPGLGLRLIYFSYDVKMKEKGDIPEGYSVSREKKERFSLILESASTNQTSMYLCASTSRGPGSYEQYFGPGTRLTVT.

In this sample, this clonotype turned up many times. The chain is built from TRBV24-1 and TRBJ2-4; D gene uncertain. The ends were cut back, 6 bases at V and 1 base at J, with 9 bases in the middle. The CDR3 has 14 residues. From germline, CDR1 is KGHDR and CDR2 SFDVKD. In DNA, the CDR3 is TGTGCCACCAGTTCGGGCTTCGCCAAAAACATTCAGTACTTC. This codes for CATSSGFAKNIQYF.

The chain links TRBV30 to TRBJ2-7; tentative D call: TRBD1 (5 bases). V lost 8 bases, J lost 2 bases, and 16 bases lay in between. CDR1 GTSNPN and CDR2 SVGIG come from the germline V gene (reference sequence). The CDR3 length is 13 residues. The CDR3 sequence is CAGDQGQPYEQYF. The CDR3 DNA follows: TGTGCCGGTGATCAGGGTCAGCCCTACGAGCAGTACTTC.

The chain employs TRBV12-3 or TRBV12-4 and TRBJ1-5; D might be TRBD1 (5 bases). V was pared by 6 bases and J by 2 bases, with 11 bases between. The CDR3 loop spans 14 amino acids. The CDR3 is CASRRDSGNQPQHF. The CDR3 DNA is TGTGCCAGCAGACGCGACAGCGGCAATCAGCCCCAGCATTTT.

The chain couples TRBV7-9 to TRBJ1-5; tentatively, D is TRBD1 (6 bases). The CDR3 has 13 residues. V was clipped by 4 bases and J by 6 bases, with 10 bases between them. Germline V lookup: CDR1 SEHNR, CDR2 FQNEAQ (reference sequence). CDR3 nucleotide sequence: TGTGCCAGCAGCTATACAGGGACTCAGCCCCAGCATTTT. Its protein is CASSYTGTQPQHF. Full variable domain (remainder filled in from reference TRBV7-9 and TRBJ1-5): DTGVSQNPRHKITKRGQNVTFRCDPISEHNRLYWYRQTLGQGPEFLTYFQNEAQLEKSRLLSDRFSAERPKGSFSTLEIQRTEQGDSAMYLCASSYTGTQPQHFGDGTRLSIL.

Turning to this clonotype: The junction shows a germline mismatch at one end, possibly a read error. The CDR3 region is CASSQGPGTNYDYTF. The CDR3 DNA follows: TGTGCCAGCAGCCAAGGGCCGGGAACTAACTATGACTACACCTTC. V and J are TRBV3-1 and TRBJ1-2; no clear D gene. This CDR3 has 15 amino acids. Germline V gene sequence: CDR1 LGHDT, CDR2 YNNKEL (reference sequence).

V and J are TRBV28 and TRBJ2-7, with TRBD1 identical over 7 bases. Trimming cost V 4 bases and J 5 bases; bases outside gene matches: 8. The germline V gene has CDR1 MDHEN and CDR2 SYDVKM. The CDR3 covers 14 residues. The CDR3 loop is CASSSTGLPHEQYF. Written as DNA, the CDR3 is TGTGCCAGCAGTTCGACAGGGTTACCCCACGAGCAGTACTTC.

This clonotype appeared many times. The chain uses TRBV10-3 and TRBJ1-2, with a weak D call TRBD1 (6 bases). Germline V gene data show CDR1 as ENHRY and CDR2 as SYGVKD. The CDR3 extends over 13 amino acids. The germline V and J ends were trimmed by 9 bases and 4 bases, with 15 bases remaining between them. CDR3 loop: CAIQQGLGYGYTF. The CDR3 coding sequence is TGTGCCATACAACAGGGTCTTGGCTATGGCTACACCTTC.

This clonotype was seen a few times. V usage is TRBV20-1 and J usage is TRBJ2-3; D gene ambiguous. Trimming pared 3 bases from V and 7 bases from J, leaving 20 bases between. Germline-derived CDR1 and CDR2 are DFQATT and SNEGSKA (reference sequence). The CDR3 consists of 15 residues. CDR3 protein: CSASLTWSPTNTQYF. The CDR3 DNA follows: TGCAGTGCTAGTTTGACGTGGAGCCCCACGAATACGCAGTATTTT.

This clonotype was seen only a few times. Just one base apart from a much larger clone, this may be a read error. The chain recombines TRBV6-2 or TRBV6-3 with TRBJ2-5, with 9 bases that match TRBD2. The germline gives CDR1 MNHEY, CDR2 SVGEGT. This CDR3 spans 15 amino acids. V lost 8 bases to trimming and J lost 11 bases; unmatched junction nucleotides: 18. CDR3 DNA sequence: TGTGCCAGCCTACTGCGGGGGGGGCCTGGTGATGAGCAGTACTTC. Its protein product is CASLLRGGPGDEQYF.

This clonotype has ten or more counts. The rearrangement joins TRBV5-6 to TRBJ2-1; D remains unclear. Germline V gives CDR1 SGHDT, CDR2 YYEEEE. With 0 bases removed from V and 5 bases from J, the gap between germline ends came to 6 bases. The CDR3 consists of 13 residues. The DNA for the CDR3 is TGTGCCAGCAGCTTGGGTGTTGACAATGAGCAGTTCTTC. Protein product: CASSLGVDNEQFF.

The chain uses TRBV10-2 and TRBJ2-7, with D possibly matching TRBD2 (6 bases). Judging by the DNA end, TRBJ2-5 fits better; the J call may be wrong. The CDR3 length is 14 residues. CDR1 and CDR2 from the germline V gene are WSHSY and SAAADI. In DNA form, the CDR3 reads TGCGCCAGCAGCGGGGACTTCTCATGGGAGACCCAGTACTTC. Protein sequence: CASSGDFSWETQYF.

This clonotype has at least ten counts. The chain joins TRBV2 to TRBJ2-5; D might be TRBD2 (5 bases). Germline-derived CDR1 and CDR2 are SNHLY and FYNNEI. The V gene lost 6 bases and the J gene lost 4 bases, with 15 bases spanning the gap. This CDR3 contains 14 residues. CDR3 nucleotide sequence: TGTGCCAGCAGGAGTGATCCGGGGAGAGAGACCCAGTACTTC. Its protein is CASRSDPGRETQYF.